These 24 T cell receptor beta chains came from one sample sequenced in a study of T cell repertoires in cytomegalovirus infection. Each CDR3 protein gets one entry after TCRdb re-called the reads with MiXCR. The sample lists around 300,000 distinct CDR3 sequences, over 7.5% occurring once. The specimen sequenced was PBMCs. These receptors originate from a human donor in good health (CMV status not recorded). Some clones in this sample may be carry-over from other donors' samples.

V usage is TRBV7-2 and J usage is TRBJ2-3; the match to TRBD2 covers 10 bases. Germline trimming cut 6 bases from V and 1 base from J; bases unmatched to any gene: 4. The CDR3 extends over 15 amino acids. Germline assignment: CDR1 SGHTA and CDR2 FQGNSA. Written as DNA, the CDR3 is TGTGCCAGCAGGAGAAGCGGGAGGGGCACAGATACGCAGTATTTT. Residues: CASRRSGRGTDTQYF. The full variable domain, in which reference TRBV7-2 and TRBJ2-3 provide the parts outside the CDR3, is GAGVSQSPSNKVTEKGKDVELRCDPISGHTALYWYRQSLGQGLEFLIYFQGNSAPDKSGLPSDRFSAERTGGSVSTLTIQRTQQEDSAVYLCASRRSGRGTDTQYFGPGTRLTVL.

This clonotype has a count of ten or more. The rearrangement joins TRBV6-5 to TRBJ2-1; 8 nucleotides line up with TRBD1. The trim removed 6 bases at V and 6 bases at J, leaving 13 bases unmatched. The CDR3 is made up of 16 amino acids. CDR1 MNHEY and CDR2 SVGAGI come from the germline V gene. CDR3 loop: CASSPGQGSGSNEQFF. The CDR3 region has the DNA TGTGCCAGCAGCCCCGGACAGGGTTCCGGGTCCAATGAGCAGTTCTTC.

The chain recombines TRBV30 with TRBJ2-2; 9 positions match TRBD2. CDR3 length: 15 amino acids. Germline V lookup: CDR1 GTSNPN, CDR2 SVGIG (reference sequence). V shed 1 base and J 6 bases; nucleotides not matched to a gene: 6. Here the CDR3 reads CAWSGVAGEAGELFF. DNA for the CDR3: TGTGCCTGGAGTGGGGTAGCGGGAGAGGCCGGGGAGCTGTTTTTT.

The chain has TRBV5-8 and TRBJ1-1; no definite D call. Germline CDR1 reads SGHTS; CDR2 reads YDEGEE. CDR3 length: 15 amino acids. Trimming took 4 bases from V and 1 from J, leaving 14 bases between them. This CDR3 is CASSQHAGANTEAFF. The CDR3 nucleotides read TGTGCCAGCAGCCAGCACGCCGGCGCGAACACTGAAGCTTTCTTT.

The rearrangement uses TRBV12-3 or TRBV12-4 and TRBJ1-5; 7 nucleotides align to TRBD1. The CDR3 length is 15 residues. V shed 6 bases, J shed 6 bases, and the junction held 11 bases outside the gene matches. CDR3 sequence (DNA): TGTGCCAGCAGCTCGGGAGGGGGCTTTGGTCAGCCCCAGCATTTT. Its translation: CASSSGGGFGQPQHF.

J is TRBJ1-3 and V is TRBV20-1; no reliable D call. The CDR3 consists of 16 residues. V was shortened by 3 bases and J by 0 bases, with 15 bases between the two germline ends. CDR1 is DFQATT and CDR2 is SNEGSKA in the germline V gene (reference sequence). CDR3: CSASKGLPLSGNTIYF. In DNA form, the CDR3 reads TGCAGTGCTAGCAAGGGTCTACCTCTCTCTGGAAACACCATATATTTT.

The chain is built from TRBV12-3 or TRBV12-4 and TRBJ1-5, with 8 nucleotides matching TRBD1. The CDR3 has 14 residues. Trimming removed 6 bases from V and 2 bases from J; junction bases left unmatched: 3. CDR3 region: CASRPQGGNQPQHF. CDR3 bases: TGTGCCAGCAGGCCACAGGGGGGCAATCAGCCCCAGCATTTT.

This clonotype was recorded at least ten times. V usage is TRBV7-2 and J usage is TRBJ2-7; 9 bases align to TRBD1. With 3 bases clipped from V and 1 base from J, the junction kept 7 bases outside the gene matches. Germline V lookup: CDR1 SGHTA, CDR2 FQGNSA. This CDR3 has 16 amino acids. In nucleotides, the CDR3 is TGTGCCAGCAGCTTCCAGGGACAGGGACTATCCTACGAGCAGTACTTC. Its protein product is CASSFQGQGLSYEQYF.

V gene TRBV4-3 combines with J gene TRBJ1-2; 8 positions agree with TRBD1. CDR3 size: 17 residues. CDR1 is LGHNA and CDR2 is YSLEER in the germline V gene. V dropped 0 bases and J dropped 5; count of bases not matched to a gene: 11. The CDR3 DNA reads TGCGCCAGCAGCCAAGAAATGCGGACAGGGAACGAGTATGGCTACACCTTC. It is translated as CASSQEMRTGNEYGYTF.

This clonotype has just a few counts. The V and J genes are TRBV11-1 and TRBJ2-1; weak D call: TRBD2 (6 bases). V gave up 5 bases and J gave up 5 bases, with 16 bases separating them. The CDR3 is 15 residues long. CDR1 and CDR2 from the germline V gene are SGHAT and FQDESV (reference sequence). In DNA form, the CDR3 reads TGTGCCAGCAGCACGTTCGGCGGGACTCACAATGAGCAGTTCTTC. Translated, it gives CASSTFGGTHNEQFF.

The table lists this clonotype with a few counts. The gene calls are TRBV5-1 and TRBJ2-7; 14 bases line up with TRBD2. Germline trimming cut 4 bases from V and 6 bases from J; bases unmatched to any gene: 6. This CDR3 spans 15 amino acids. Per the germline V gene, CDR1 is SGHRS and CDR2 is YFSETQ. In nucleotides, the CDR3 is TGCGCCAGCAGCACCACCGGGACTAGCGGGAGCGAGCAGTACTTC. Translation: CASSTTGTSGSEQYF.

This clonotype was detected ten times or more. This chain connects TRBV7-2 to TRBJ2-7; TRBD2 matches 7 bases. Looked up from germline, CDR1 is SGHTA and CDR2 is FQGNSA. The CDR3 length is 14 residues. Losses at the gene ends were 5 bases for V and 7 bases for J; bases not matched to a gene: 11. The CDR3 bases are TGTGCCAGCAGCCCCCGGGGCGGGAGTCGTGAGCAGTACTTC. This codes for CASSPRGGSREQYF.

The chain combines TRBV6-5 with TRBJ2-3; D is tentatively TRBD1 or TRBD2 (6 bases each). Trimming stripped 6 bases from V and 0 bases from J, with 16 bases between. Germline V gene lookup returns CDR1 MNHEY and CDR2 SVGAGI. The CDR3 is made up of 16 amino acids. CDR3 sequence: CASRARGLASTDTQYF. The CDR3 DNA is TGTGCCAGCAGAGCCCGGGGGCTAGCGAGCACAGATACGCAGTATTTT.

This clonotype has a handful of counts. The chain's CDR3 is CASSLALAVDNEKLFF. DNA of the CDR3: TGTGCCAGCAGCTTGGCTCTGGCGGTTGACAATGAAAAACTGTTTTTT. V gene TRBV5-6 combines with J gene TRBJ1-4, with D unresolved. Germline V gene lookup returns CDR1 SGHDT and CDR2 YYEEEE. This CDR3 spans 16 amino acids. With 0 bases removed from V and 5 bases from J, the gap between germline ends came to 14 bases.

In its sample, this clonotype was seen a few times. This chain joins TRBV15 and TRBJ2-3, with D perhaps TRBD2 (6 bases). This CDR3 contains 15 residues. Germline V lookup: CDR1 LNHNV, CDR2 YYDKDF (reference sequence). V lost 1 base and J lost 2, with 10 bases in between. CDR3 region: CATSRGGDLTDTQYF. CDR3 sequence (DNA): TGTGCCACCAGCAGAGGGGGGGATCTCACAGATACGCAGTATTTT.

This clonotype was seen ten or more times. The J gene is TRBJ2-7, the V gene TRBV11-2, with D unclear. V was shortened by 8 bases and J by 5 bases, with 16 bases between the two germline ends. Germline-derived CDR1 and CDR2 are SGHAT and FQNNGV. The length of the CDR3 is 13 residues. The CDR3 reads CASLQIGQHEQYF. CDR3 in DNA: TGTGCCAGCTTGCAGATCGGCCAACACGAGCAGTACTTC.

This clonotype was observed many times. V is TRBV7-2 and J is TRBJ2-7; D call uncertain. Germline CDR1 reads SGHTA; CDR2 reads FQGNSA. The CDR3 covers 12 residues. Trimming removed 2 bases at V and 4 bases at J, with 6 bases between. The CDR3 spells CASSLTRYEQYF. CDR3 in DNA: TGTGCCAGCAGCTTAACCAGATACGAGCAGTACTTC. Full variable domain (outside the CDR3, taken from reference TRBV7-2 and TRBJ2-7): GAGVSQSPSNKVTEKGKDVELRCDPISGHTALYWYRQSLGQGLEFLIYFQGNSAPDKSGLPSDRFSAERTGGSVSTLTIQRTQQEDSAVYLCASSLTRYEQYFGPGTRLTVT.

On this clonotype itself: Possible read error: a much larger clone is one base away. The chain has TRBV7-6 and TRBJ2-1, with a weak D call TRBD2 (5 bases). Germline values: CDR1 SGHVS, CDR2 FNYEAQ. The CDR3 is made up of 14 amino acids. Here the CDR3 DNA reads TGTGTCAGCAGCTTAAAACTAGAGGTCGGTGAGCAGTTCTTC. Protein product: CVSSLKLEVGEQFF.

The chain recombines TRBV6-6 with TRBJ1-1; no reliable D call. V was clipped by 7 bases and J by 4 bases, with 7 bases between them. CDR1 and CDR2 from the germline V gene are MNHNY and SVGAGI (reference sequence). This CDR3 comprises 11 residues. CDR3 bases: TGTGCCAGCACCACCGGCACTGAAGCTTTCTTT. It translates to CASTTGTEAFF.

This clonotype has a count of ten or more. The J gene is TRBJ2-2, the V gene TRBV29-1, with D unresolved. Germline values: CDR1 SQVTM, CDR2 ANQGSEA. This CDR3 has 12 residues. In DNA, the CDR3 is TGCAGTGTAAAGACGAACACCGGGGAGCTGTTTTTT. Its protein is CSVKTNTGELFF.

This clonotype was detected ten times or more. V is TRBV12-3 or TRBV12-4 and J is TRBJ2-5; either TRBD1 or TRBD2 may supply D (5 bases each). This CDR3 has 17 amino acids. Trimming took 0 bases from V and 9 from J, leaving 23 bases between them. The CDR3 region has the DNA TGTGCCAGCAGTTTAGCTACGACAGATCTACGTGCGCGGGCCCAGTACTTC. Translating it yields CASSLATTDLRARAQYF.

The table lists this clonotype with a few counts. The chain is built from TRBV15 and TRBJ1-6, with D possibly matching TRBD1 (5 bases). V dropped 3 bases and J dropped 7 bases, with 13 bases sitting between them. The CDR3 is 15 residues long. The germline CDR1 and CDR2 sequences are LNHNV and YYDKDF (reference sequence). The CDR3 DNA follows: TGTGCCACCAGCAGGTGGGGGGGAGGCAATTCACCCCTCCACTTT. It yields the protein CATSRWGGGNSPLHF.

The chain is built from TRBV6-8 and TRBJ2-7, with 12 bases identical to TRBD1. V shed 7 bases and J 9 bases; nucleotides not matched to a gene: 10. Germline V lookup: CDR1 MNHGY, CDR2 SAAAGT. The CDR3 is 14 amino acids. This chain's CDR3 is CASNPDGTGGWQYF. The CDR3 nucleotides are TGTGCCAGCAATCCTGACGGGACAGGGGGCTGGCAGTACTTC.

Only a few counts were recorded for this clonotype. The V and J genes are TRBV5-1 and TRBJ2-7; 8 bases are a match to TRBD1. Germline V CDR1 and CDR2: SGHRS, YFSETQ. V was pared by 1 base and J by 5 bases, with 5 bases of the junction left unmatched. The length of the CDR3 is 14 residues. In DNA form, the CDR3 reads TGCGCCAGCAGCTTGAGGACAGGGATGAACGAGCAGTACTTC. Translating it yields CASSLRTGMNEQYF. The full variable domain, its missing parts supplied by reference TRBV5-1 and TRBJ2-7, is KAGVTQTPRYLIKTRGQQVTLSCSPISGHRSVSWYQQTPGQGLQFLFEYFSETQRNKGNFPGRFSGRQFSNSRSEMNVSTLELGDSALYLCASSLRTGMNEQYFGPGTRLTVT.